The 24 T cell receptor beta chains given below trace back to one sample, sequenced in a study of blood T cells in healthy people across ages. A second PCR, run for about 7 to 11 cycles, used a sample-barcoded 5' primer plus a J-beta primer mix. Using its own MiXCR run on the 5' RACE reads, TCRdb lists one record per CDR3 protein. Seen here are some 900,000 distinct CDR3 sequences, under 50% observed once, and the top ten hold roughly an eighth. The sequenced material came from blood. Every receptor here comes from a man aged 25-45 years in good health.

The V call is TRBV9, the J call TRBJ2-7; no reliable D call. Germline CDR1 SGDLS, CDR2 YYNGEE. V dropped 0 bases and J dropped 6 bases, with 13 bases sitting between them. The CDR3 covers 14 residues. This CDR3 reads CASSVVYTPREQYF. The CDR3 DNA is TGTGCCAGCAGCGTAGTGTACACTCCGCGCGAGCAGTACTTC.

The genes are TRBV20-1 and TRBJ1-3; D perhaps matches TRBD1 (6 bases). Trimming took off 6 bases at V and 6 bases at J, with 18 bases between the two ends. CDR3 length equals 14 residues. Germline assignment: CDR1 DFQATT and CDR2 SNEGSKA (reference sequence). Here the CDR3 reads CSAGYGGLSNTIYF. The CDR3, as DNA: TGCAGTGCCGGGTACGGGGGGCTGTCAAACACCATATATTTT.

A few counts support this clonotype. The chain joins TRBV11-2 to TRBJ2-1; 8 bases are a match to TRBD2. Germline-derived CDR1 and CDR2 are SGHAT and FQNNGV. The trim removed 0 bases at V and 9 bases at J, leaving 7 bases unmatched. This CDR3 spans 15 amino acids. CDR3 residues: CASSLEASGLGEQFF. In DNA form, the CDR3 reads TGTGCCAGCAGCTTAGAGGCTAGCGGGCTGGGTGAGCAGTTCTTC.

This clonotype was recorded a few times. One end of the junction varies from germline; a read error may be responsible. This chain links TRBV4-3 with TRBJ1-6; D gene ambiguous. CDR1 is LGHNA, CDR2 YSLEER, per germline. The CDR3 is 15 residues long. This CDR3 reads CASRQDLGPSSPLHF. The DNA of the CDR3 is TGCGCCAGCAGACAAGATCTCGGCCCATCATCACCCCTCCACTTT.

The chain combines TRBV25-1 with TRBJ1-1; no definite D call. CDR1 MGHDK and CDR2 SYGVNS come from the germline V gene. V was shortened by 7 bases and J by 4 bases, with 7 bases between the two germline ends. The CDR3 has 11 amino acids. The CDR3 spells CASTRSTEAFF. The CDR3 region has the DNA TGTGCCAGCACAAGGTCCACTGAAGCTTTCTTT.

This sequence joins TRBV6-1 and TRBJ2-5, with D perhaps matching TRBD1 or TRBD2 (6 bases each). V was shortened by 1 base and J by 4 bases, with 22 bases between the two germline ends. The CDR3 is 18 amino acids. Germline V gene lookup returns CDR1 MNHNS and CDR2 SASEGT. The CDR3 spells CASSEGWGARLRGETQYF. DNA for the CDR3: TGTGCCAGCAGTGAAGGGTGGGGGGCTCGACTTAGGGGAGAGACCCAGTACTTC.

The chain links TRBV20-1 to TRBJ2-7; TRBD2 matches 7 bases. Germline CDR1 is DFQATT and CDR2 is SNEGSKA (reference sequence). The CDR3 extends over 14 amino acids. Unmatched junction bases numbered 6, after V lost 3 bases and J lost 1 base. The CDR3 nucleotides are TGCAGTGCTAGCGGGGGGATACGGTCCTACGAGCAGTACTTC. Its translation is CSASGGIRSYEQYF.

The CDR3 is CASSLAGQGAGLQQFF. The DNA of the CDR3 is TGTGCCAGCAGCTTAGCGGGGCAGGGGGCGGGTTTACAGCAGTTCTTC. The chain is built from TRBV11-1 and TRBJ2-1; 8 bases match TRBD1. The V gene end was trimmed by 0 bases and the J gene end by 11 bases; junction bases not matched to a gene: 12. Germline CDR1 and CDR2: SGHAT and FQDESV (reference sequence). The CDR3 totals 16 residues.

The chain joins TRBV20-1 to TRBJ2-1, with TRBD2 identical over 10 bases. The CDR3 length is 16 residues. Germline V gene lookup returns CDR1 DFQATT and CDR2 SNEGSKA (reference sequence). V trimming: 2 bases; J trimming: 4 bases; junction bases outside the gene matches: 8. The CDR3 sequence: CSARPPSSGGYNEQFF. For the CDR3, the DNA is TGCAGTGCTAGACCACCATCTAGCGGGGGATACAATGAGCAGTTCTTC.

In this sample, this clonotype turned up a few times. This chain joins TRBV9 and TRBJ2-1; unclear D gene. CDR3 length: 14 residues. Per the germline V gene, CDR1 is SGDLS and CDR2 is YYNGEE. Trimming shortened V by 3 bases and J by 0 bases, and 7 bases separated the two germline ends. CDR3 region: CASSGANSYNEQFF. As DNA, the CDR3 is TGTGCCAGCAGCGGGGCTAACTCCTACAATGAGCAGTTCTTC. Looking up the rest from reference TRBV9 and TRBJ2-1 gives the full variable domain: DSGVTQTPKHLITATGQRVTLRCSPRSGDLSVYWYQQSLDQGLQFLIQYYNGEERAKGNILERFSAQQFPDLHSELNLSSLELGDSALYFCASSGANSYNEQFFGPGTRLTVL.

This rearrangement joins TRBV7-2 to TRBJ2-5; 9 bases are a match to TRBD2. The germline gives CDR1 SGHTA, CDR2 FQGNSA. The junction had 6 bases not matched to a gene; V was cut back by 0 bases and J by 1 base. The CDR3 sequence is 17 residues long. The DNA of the CDR3 is TGTGCCAGCAGCTTAGCGTTGGGAGCGGGGGGCCAAGAGACCCAGTACTTC. Translated: CASSLALGAGGQETQYF.

The V gene is TRBV27, the J gene TRBJ2-7; 7 nucleotides agree with TRBD1. V was clipped by 5 bases and J by 2 bases; unmatched bases: 9. Per germline, CDR1 MNHEY and CDR2 SMNVEV (reference sequence). This CDR3 has 15 amino acids. The CDR3 protein is CASSPLGGTAYEQYF. The CDR3 DNA sequence: TGTGCCAGCAGTCCCCTAGGGGGCACGGCCTACGAGCAGTACTTC.

The chain joins TRBV9 to TRBJ1-2, with a weak D call TRBD1 (5 bases). The ends were cut back, 1 base at V and 11 bases at J, with 15 bases in the middle. From germline, CDR1 is SGDLS and CDR2 YYNGEE. The CDR3 loop spans 13 amino acids. The CDR3, as DNA: TGTGCCAGCAGCGTAACCTTGACAGCCCCGTACACCTTC. Residues: CASSVTLTAPYTF.

This rearrangement joins TRBV7-9 to TRBJ1-2; 11 positions match TRBD1. Germline CDR1 is SEHNR and CDR2 is FQNEAQ (reference sequence). V was pared by 5 bases and J by 5 bases, with 7 bases of the junction left unmatched. This CDR3 has 15 amino acids. The CDR3 bases are TGTGCCAGCAGCCCCGGGACAGGGGGAATTTATGGCTACACCTTC. Translated, it gives CASSPGTGGIYGYTF.

The chain combines TRBV20-1 with TRBJ2-7; 8 bases fit TRBD2. This CDR3 is 14 amino acids long. The germline V gene has CDR1 DFQATT and CDR2 SNEGSKA (reference sequence). After removal of 3 bases from V and 4 bases from J, the junction contained 8 bases not matched to a gene. In DNA, the CDR3 is TGCAGTGCTAGCGGAGGCGGGAGGCAATACGAGCAGTACTTC. This sequence encodes CSASGGGRQYEQYF.

Concerning this clonotype: This may be a read error, as it is one base from a much larger clone. The gene calls are TRBV7-8 and TRBJ2-7; 8 bases map to TRBD2. Germline-derived CDR1 and CDR2 are SGHVS and FQNEAQ. Trimming removed 3 bases from V and 10 bases from J; junction bases left unmatched: 8. The CDR3 contains 13 residues. Here the CDR3 DNA reads TGTGCCAGCAGCTTTGGGACTAGGGAGGCCCAGTACTTC. Its translation is CASSFGTREAQYF.

This chain uses TRBV10-3 with TRBJ2-3; either TRBD1 or TRBD2 may supply D (5 bases each). This CDR3 has 11 amino acids. Per the germline V gene, CDR1 is ENHRY and CDR2 is SYGVKD. The V end lost 10 bases, the J end lost 10 bases, and 15 bases lay between the germline ends. The DNA for the CDR3 is TGTGCCACGAGGGGAGAGAAGGCGCAGTATTTT. This gives the protein CATRGEKAQYF.

V usage is TRBV6-5 and J usage is TRBJ2-1; 9 positions agree with TRBD1. The junction had 13 bases not matched to a gene; V was cut back by 8 bases and J by 8 bases. Germline V lookup: CDR1 MNHEY, CDR2 SVGAGI. CDR3 size: 15 residues. The CDR3 protein is CASCSEDRGRDEQFF. CDR3 coding DNA: TGTGCCAGCTGTTCGGAGGACAGGGGTAGGGATGAGCAGTTCTTC.

A note on this clonotype: A much more abundant neighbour one base away suggests this may be a read error. The J gene is TRBJ1-5, the V gene TRBV2; unclear D gene. This CDR3 spans 14 amino acids. Germline loops: CDR1 SNHLY, CDR2 FYNNEI. The CDR3 loop is CVSSDYLDDQPQHF. The CDR3 DNA sequence: TGTGTCAGCAGTGATTATTTGGACGATCAGCCCCAGCATTTT. Looking up the rest from reference TRBV2 and TRBJ1-5 gives the full variable domain: EPEVTQTPSHQVTQMGQEVILRCVPISNHLYFYWYRQILGQKVEFLVSFYNNEISEKSEIFDDQFSVERPDGSNFTLKIRSTKLEDSAMYFCVSSDYLDDQPQHFGDGTRLSIL.

This chain joins TRBV5-6 and TRBJ1-5; 9 bases are shared with TRBD1. Unmatched junction bases numbered 4, after V lost 3 bases and J lost 6 bases. Germline CDR1 reads SGHDT; CDR2 reads YYEEEE. This CDR3 region has 14 residues. The CDR3 loop is CASSSGQGTQPQHF. Written as DNA, the CDR3 is TGTGCCAGCAGCTCCGGACAGGGGACTCAGCCCCAGCATTTT.

This clonotype has just one count. The rearrangement joins TRBV20-1 to TRBJ2-5; D gene ambiguous. The CDR3 has 13 amino acids. Trimming cost V 1 base and J 11 bases, with 17 bases left between them. Germline V gene data show CDR1 as DFQATT and CDR2 as SNEGSKA (reference sequence). CDR3 amino acids: CSARAPQVDEQYF. The CDR3 DNA follows: TGCAGTGCTAGAGCGCCTCAGGTCGATGAGCAGTACTTC.

This clonotype was counted between two and nine times. This chain uses TRBV4-3 with TRBJ2-1; 8 positions match TRBD2. The CDR3 is 16 residues long. CDR1 and CDR2 from the germline V gene are LGHNA and YSLEER. V was clipped by 8 bases and J by 5 bases; unmatched bases: 14. The CDR3 region is CASGNRGGRHNNEQFF. The CDR3 DNA reads TGCGCCAGCGGTAATCGGGGGGGCCGACACAACAATGAGCAGTTCTTC.

This clonotype was observed a few times. The chain recombines TRBV4-1 with TRBJ1-5, with a possible D match to TRBD1 (5 bases). The CDR3 runs 15 residues. Per the germline V gene, CDR1 is MGHRA and CDR2 is YSYEKL. The ends were cut back, 0 bases at V and 2 bases at J, with 8 bases in the middle. CDR3 sequence reads: CASSQDWDGNQPQHF. CDR3 DNA sequence: TGCGCCAGCAGCCAAGATTGGGACGGCAATCAGCCCCAGCATTTT.

The chain uses TRBV24-1 and TRBJ2-1; D unresolved. Trimming pared 7 bases from V and 8 bases from J, leaving 14 bases between. This CDR3 is 13 amino acids long. Germline CDR1 reads KGHDR; CDR2 reads SFDVKD. In DNA form, the CDR3 reads TGTGCCACCAGCGATACCACTCGGGATGAGCAGTTCTTC. This gives the protein CATSDTTRDEQFF.